Listed here are 11 T cell receptor beta chains from one sample, sequenced in a study of shared clonotypes between healthy human individuals. The method was immunoSEQ multiplex PCR; TCRdb's version includes in-frame clones alone and lacks a portion of them. The top ten clones hold about 12% of a sample with approximately 480,000 clones, 60% to 80% of them seen once. Sequenced input: PBMCs. Receptors were obtained from a woman aged 40 to 50 in good health. Some clones in this sample may be carry-over from other donors' samples.

Turning to this clone: Additional DNA sequences in this sample encode the identical CDR3. The chain recombines TRBV18 with TRBJ2-7; 7 nucleotides agree with TRBD1. The V and J ends lost 1 base and 5 bases, in that order; junction bases with no gene match: 5. The CDR3 is 14 residues long. Germline CDR1 is KGHSH and CDR2 is LQKENI. CDR3 protein: CASSPLRQGDEQYF. In DNA, the CDR3 is TGTGCCAGCTCACCACTAAGACAGGGCGACGAGCAGTACTTC.

The chain carries TRBV18 and TRBJ1-1; a possible D gene is TRBD1 (5 bases). The germline V gene has CDR1 KGHSH and CDR2 LQKENI. This CDR3 spans 16 amino acids. The germline V and J ends were trimmed by 3 bases and 5 bases, with 19 bases remaining between them. The CDR3 is CASSPLAGLVGTEAFF. DNA of the CDR3: TGTGCCAGCTCACCCCTCGCAGGGCTGGTCGGGACTGAAGCTTTCTTT.

The V gene is TRBV15, the J gene TRBJ1-2; the D gene is possibly TRBD1 (6 bases). Germline lookup yields CDR1 LNHNV and CDR2 YYDKDF (reference sequence). V gave up 6 bases and J gave up 2 bases, with 13 bases separating them. The length of the CDR3 is 14 residues. As DNA, the CDR3 is TGTGCCACCAGATCTTCAGGGGTGAACTATGGCTACACCTTC. Protein product: CATRSSGVNYGYTF.

V is TRBV18 and J is TRBJ1-3; D is perhaps TRBD1 (5 bases). This CDR3 spans 15 amino acids. Germline CDR1 is KGHSH and CDR2 is LQKENI. V lost 3 bases, J lost 4 bases, and 13 bases lay in between. CDR3 protein: CASSPTATAGNTIYF. The CDR3 nucleotides read TGTGCCAGCTCACCGACGGCGACAGCGGGAAACACCATATATTTT.

This rearrangement joins TRBV6-5 to TRBJ2-3, with a possible D match to TRBD2 (5 bases). The CDR3 has 16 residues. Germline V gene sequence: CDR1 MNHEY, CDR2 SVGAGI. Trimming left V 4 bases short and J 0 bases short, with 14 bases between. As DNA, the CDR3 is TGTGCCAGCAGTTCATTCTCCGGGATTAGCACAGATACGCAGTATTTT. Protein: CASSSFSGISTDTQYF.

The genes are TRBV7-2 and TRBJ2-3; the match to TRBD2 covers 12 bases. Trimming at V came to 5 bases and at J to 4 bases, leaving 10 bases not matched to a gene. Germline V lookup: CDR1 SGHTA, CDR2 FQGNSA. The CDR3 spans 17 residues. The CDR3 is CASSLGLAGQVADTQYF. The DNA of the CDR3 is TGTGCCAGCAGCCTCGGACTAGCGGGACAGGTGGCAGATACGCAGTATTTT.

This clone was seen more than once but under ten times. This chain joins TRBV7-9 and TRBJ2-5; 9 bases align to TRBD1. CDR3 length equals 13 residues. In germline, CDR1 is SEHNR, CDR2 FQNEAQ (reference sequence). Germline trimming cut 4 bases from V and 5 bases from J; bases unmatched to any gene: 2. CDR3: CASSSGQGETQYF. DNA for the CDR3: TGTGCCAGCAGCTCCGGACAGGGGGAGACCCAGTACTTC.

This clone was picked up one time. The V gene is TRBV4-1, the J gene TRBJ2-7, with a possible D match to TRBD2 (6 bases). Germline assignment: CDR1 MGHRA and CDR2 YSYEKL. Trimming cost V 1 base and J 2 bases, with 15 bases left between them. The CDR3 is made up of 16 amino acids. The CDR3 sequence is CASSQGGPGEPYEQYF. CDR3 in DNA: TGCGCCAGCAGCCAAGGGGGACCGGGAGAACCCTACGAGCAGTACTTC.

About this clone: A far larger clone is off by one base, so a read error is likely. J is TRBJ1-4 and V is TRBV15; D is unresolved. The germline CDR1 and CDR2 sequences are LNHNV and YYDKDF (reference sequence). This CDR3 spans 14 amino acids. CDR3 residues: CTTRNGVANEKLFF. CDR3 DNA sequence: TGTACCACCAGGAACGGGGTGGCTAATGAAAAACTGTTTTTT.

A single count supports this clone. The chain combines TRBV4-1 with TRBJ2-3; D is ambiguous. The germline gives CDR1 MGHRA, CDR2 YSYEKL. V dropped 0 bases and J dropped 3 bases, with 10 bases sitting between them. The CDR3 consists of 15 residues. In DNA form, the CDR3 reads TGCGCCAGCAGCCAAGATGGTGGCTCAACAGATACGCAGTATTTT. This codes for CASSQDGGSTDTQYF.

The J gene is TRBJ2-7, the V gene TRBV5-1; 11 bases fit TRBD2. The CDR3 consists of 16 residues. V shed 2 bases and J 0 bases; nucleotides not matched to a gene: 4. Germline loops: CDR1 SGHRS, CDR2 YFSETQ. For the CDR3, the DNA is TGCGCCAGCAGCTTACTAGCGGGAGCGGGCTCCTACGAGCAGTACTTC. Its protein is CASSLLAGAGSYEQYF.